A single sample gave rise to the 32 T cell receptor beta chains below, sequenced in a study of blood T cells in healthy people across ages. Then a second PCR, running roughly 6 to 11 cycles, was carried out with a sample-barcoded 5' primer and a J-beta primer mix. Each CDR3 protein gets one entry after TCRdb re-called the 5' RACE reads with MiXCR. The sample consists of 920,000 or so distinct CDR3 sequences, less than 50% of them appearing once. Sequencing used blood. The receptors were gathered from an older woman in good health.

The chain combines TRBV12-3 or TRBV12-4 with TRBJ2-7; 8 bases fit TRBD1. The CDR3 runs to 14 residues. V was clipped by 6 bases and J by 5 bases; unmatched bases: 9. The CDR3 is CASSPVPGGHEQYF. In DNA form, the CDR3 reads TGTGCCAGCAGCCCCGTCCCAGGGGGCCACGAGCAGTACTTC.

The chain combines TRBV20-1 with TRBJ2-3; 7 bases map to TRBD2. CDR1 and CDR2 (germline): DFQATT, SNEGSKA (reference sequence). The CDR3 contains 15 residues. The V segment lost 3 bases and the J segment 2 bases; nucleotides outside the gene matches: 8. The CDR3 nucleotides read TGCAGTGCTAGCGGGTTAGCGGGTAACACAGATACGCAGTATTTT. Residues: CSASGLAGNTDTQYF.

The CDR3 reads CAWSLGQTYEQYF. CDR3 nucleotide sequence: TGTGCCTGGAGCTTGGGACAGACCTACGAGCAGTACTTC. The rearrangement uses TRBV30 and TRBJ2-7; 7 nucleotides line up with TRBD1. The CDR3 is 13 residues long. Per germline, CDR1 GTSNPN and CDR2 SVGIG (reference sequence). The V and J ends lost 3 bases and 2 bases, in that order; junction bases with no gene match: 4.

This chain uses TRBV7-2 with TRBJ1-5; 10 nucleotides agree with TRBD1. This CDR3 has 17 residues. The V and J ends lost 3 bases and 2 bases, in that order; junction bases with no gene match: 7. The germline V gene has CDR1 SGHTA and CDR2 FQGNSA. In nucleotides, the CDR3 is TGTGCCAGCAGCTTGGGGTTTGGACAGGGGGGCAATCAGCCCCAGCATTTT. It encodes CASSLGFGQGGNQPQHF. The full variable domain, in which reference TRBV7-2 and TRBJ1-5 provide the parts outside the CDR3, is GAGVSQSPSNKVTEKGKDVELRCDPISGHTALYWYRQSLGQGLEFLIYFQGNSAPDKSGLPSDRFSAERTGGSVSTLTIQRTQQEDSAVYLCASSLGFGQGGNQPQHFGDGTRLSIL.

The CDR3 nucleotides read TGTGCCAGCAGTTACGGGGCAGAGACCCAGTACTTC. Amino acids: CASSYGAETQYF. The V gene is TRBV6-5, the J gene TRBJ2-5, with D perhaps matching TRBD1 (5 bases). The length of the CDR3 is 12 residues. V was clipped by 2 bases and J by 4 bases, with 5 bases between them. Germline CDR1 and CDR2: MNHEY and SVGAGI.

The chain is built from TRBV5-1 and TRBJ2-7; D gene uncertain. The CDR3 contains 17 residues. V was trimmed by 0 bases and J by 3 bases, leaving 19 bases between them. The germline gives CDR1 SGHRS, CDR2 YFSETQ. CDR3 region: CASSLGAPGGIDYEQYF. The CDR3 bases are TGCGCCAGCAGCTTGGGGGCCCCGGGTGGAATCGACTACGAGCAGTACTTC.

The rearrangement links TRBV27 to TRBJ2-1, with D perhaps assigned TRBD1 or TRBD2 (5 bases each). The CDR3 covers 14 residues. Germline CDR1 reads MNHEY; CDR2 reads SMNVEV (reference sequence). Deletions cut 3 bases from V and 6 bases from J, with 12 bases between. This CDR3 is CASSFTGDRNEQFF. CDR3 coding DNA: TGTGCCAGCAGTTTTACTGGGGACCGCAATGAGCAGTTCTTC.

The V and J genes are TRBV9 and TRBJ2-3; possible D gene TRBD2, 6 bases. Trimming took 0 bases from V and 4 from J, leaving 15 bases between them. Per germline, CDR1 SGDLS and CDR2 YYNGEE. The CDR3 contains 16 residues. Here the CDR3 DNA reads TGTGCCAGCAGCGTAGAGGGTAGCGGTAGCGCAGATACGCAGTATTTT. It yields the protein CASSVEGSGSADTQYF.

V gene TRBV20-1 combines with J gene TRBJ2-7; D gene ambiguous. This CDR3 is 13 amino acids long. The germline V gene encodes CDR1 DFQATT and CDR2 SNEGSKA (reference sequence). Trimming removed 3 bases from V and 0 bases from J, with 9 bases in between. As DNA, the CDR3 is TGCAGTGCTAGGAAAGCCGGCTCCTACGAGCAGTACTTC. This encodes CSARKAGSYEQYF.

Many counts were recorded for this clonotype. The genes are TRBV27 and TRBJ2-7, with D unclear. Looked up from germline, CDR1 is MNHEY and CDR2 is SMNVEV (reference sequence). V was shortened by 5 bases and J by 4 bases, with 9 bases between the two germline ends. CDR3 length: 12 amino acids. CDR3 sequence: CASSPSRYEQYF. CDR3 in DNA: TGTGCCAGCAGTCCCTCCAGGTACGAGCAGTACTTC.

The chain is built from TRBV28 and TRBJ2-4; 7 bases line up with TRBD2. Germline V lookup: CDR1 MDHEN, CDR2 SYDVKM. The CDR3 has 13 residues. Trimming at V came to 5 bases and at J to 13 bases, leaving 11 bases not matched to a gene. CDR3 DNA: TGTGCCAGCAGTCCGGGGACTATAGGGGAGCAGTACTTC. This codes for CASSPGTIGEQYF.

This clonotype was counted between two and nine times. The V gene is TRBV5-1, the J gene TRBJ1-3; tentative D call: TRBD1 (5 bases). Germline loops: CDR1 SGHRS, CDR2 YFSETQ. The CDR3 contains 15 residues. The ends were cut back, 0 bases at V and 0 bases at J, with 7 bases in the middle. The CDR3 coding sequence is TGCGCCAGCAGCTTGGGACAGCGCTCTGGAAACACCATATATTTT. As protein: CASSLGQRSGNTIYF.

V usage is TRBV20-1 and J usage is TRBJ2-3, with D perhaps assigned TRBD1 or TRBD2 (6 bases each). Trimming removed 3 bases at V and 3 bases at J, with 16 bases between. The CDR3 is made up of 15 amino acids. Germline lookup yields CDR1 DFQATT and CDR2 SNEGSKA (reference sequence). The CDR3 spells CSARSRGPVTDTQYF. CDR3 nucleotides: TGCAGTGCTAGGAGTCGGGGGCCAGTGACAGATACGCAGTATTTT.

In the case of this clonotype: A read error is possible here, since a much larger clone lies one base away. The J gene is TRBJ2-3, the V gene TRBV29-1, with no clear D. The CDR3 has 11 amino acids. V lost 4 bases and J 4 bases, leaving 6 bases between the germline ends. The germline V gene encodes CDR1 SQVTM and CDR2 ANQGSEA. CDR3 nucleotides: TGCAGCGTTGTAATGGCAGATACGCAGTATTTT. Translating it yields CSVVMADTQYF.

The sample holds a few counts of this clonotype. This chain links TRBV10-3 with TRBJ1-5, with D maybe TRBD1 (6 bases). The CDR3 loop spans 14 amino acids. The V end was cut by 8 bases, the J end by 0 bases, with 11 bases between. Germline V gives CDR1 ENHRY, CDR2 SYGVKD. CDR3 nucleotides: TGTGCCATCGGAGCGGACAGTAGCAATCAGCCCCAGCATTTT. Translating gives CAIGADSSNQPQHF.

The chain combines TRBV6-2 or TRBV6-3 with TRBJ2-7; 8 bases match TRBD2. CDR1 is MNHEY and CDR2 is SVGEGT in the germline V gene. The CDR3 is 16 amino acids. V was pared by 6 bases and J by 7 bases, with 17 bases of the junction left unmatched. The DNA of the CDR3 is TGTGCCAGCAGGCTCGGAGTAGCGGGAAGAAGAGATGAGCAGTACTTC. Amino acids: CASRLGVAGRRDEQYF.

This clonotype was seen a single time. The chain has TRBV4-1 and TRBJ1-5, with 9 bases lining up with TRBD1. This CDR3 has 17 amino acids. In germline, CDR1 is MGHRA, CDR2 YSYEKL. The J segment lost 5 bases and the V segment lost 3 bases, leaving 11 bases of the junction unmatched. CDR3 bases: TGCGCCAGCAGCCAGGCCTCCGGACAGGGGTATGATCAGCCCCAGCATTTT. It specifies CASSQASGQGYDQPQHF.

CDR3 amino acids: CASSLTVRMEVGFSGYTF. The CDR3 nucleotides read TGTGCCAGCAGCTTAACTGTAAGGATGGAGGTTGGTTTCTCTGGCTACACCTTC. The chain has TRBV7-2 and TRBJ1-2, with D hard to call. The germline gives CDR1 SGHTA, CDR2 FQGNSA. Trimming took off 2 bases at V and 7 bases at J, with 26 bases between the two ends. The CDR3 has 18 amino acids.

The J gene is TRBJ1-1, the V gene TRBV7-8; D call uncertain. CDR1 and CDR2 (germline): SGHVS, FQNEAQ. The V end lost 5 bases, the J end lost 2 bases, and 9 bases lay between the germline ends. The CDR3 consists of 13 residues. CDR3 DNA: TGTGCCAGCAGCGCCACTCGAAACACTGAAGCTTTCTTT. It yields the protein CASSATRNTEAFF.

CDR3 sequence (DNA): TGTGCCAGCAGCTGGGCCCGGGACAGGTATAGGGAGACCCAGTACTTC. As protein: CASSWARDRYRETQYF. The genes are TRBV5-6 and TRBJ2-5; 8 positions agree with TRBD1. Germline trimming cut 3 bases from V and 5 bases from J; bases unmatched to any gene: 12. The CDR3 has 16 amino acids. Germline-derived CDR1 and CDR2 are SGHDT and YYEEEE.

A word on this clonotype: One base away lies a much larger clone, so this may be a sequencing read error. The V call is TRBV29-1, the J call TRBJ2-7; 11 bases align to TRBD2. CDR1 and CDR2 from the germline V gene are SQVTM and ANQGSEA. There are 13 residues in the CDR3. V lost 7 bases and J lost 11; bases outside the gene matches: 13. The DNA for the CDR3 is TGCAGCGCTCTGTCTAGCGGGAGGCTCGTGGAGTACTTC. It yields the protein CSALSSGRLVEYF.

The chain links TRBV7-2 to TRBJ2-5; no clear D. The germline gives CDR1 SGHTA, CDR2 FQGNSA. There are 13 residues in the CDR3. Deletions cut 1 base from V and 9 bases from J, with 12 bases between. The CDR3 sequence is CASSLVNRLAQYF. The CDR3 nucleotides read TGTGCCAGCAGCTTAGTAAATAGACTGGCCCAGTACTTC. The variable domain in full, with the rest retrieved from reference TRBV7-2 and TRBJ2-5, is GAGVSQSPSNKVTEKGKDVELRCDPISGHTALYWYRQSLGQGLEFLIYFQGNSAPDKSGLPSDRFSAERTGGSVSTLTIQRTQQEDSAVYLCASSLVNRLAQYFGPGTRLLVL.

The chain is built from TRBV29-1 and TRBJ2-3; D unclear. The V gene's germline CDR1 is SQVTM and CDR2 ANQGSEA. Trimming removed 0 bases at V and 8 bases at J, with 12 bases between. This CDR3 contains 13 residues. Here the CDR3 reads CSVEEGQKGTQYF. As DNA, the CDR3 is TGCAGCGTTGAAGAGGGCCAGAAAGGTACGCAGTATTTT.

Here the CDR3 reads CASSYLASSTDTQYF. CDR3 DNA: TGTGCCAGCAGTTACTTGGCTAGCTCCACAGATACGCAGTATTTT. The chain couples TRBV6-5 to TRBJ2-3; possible D gene TRBD2, 5 bases. The CDR3 consists of 15 residues. Germline V gene lookup returns CDR1 MNHEY and CDR2 SVGAGI. The V end lost 1 base, the J end lost 2 bases, and 10 bases lay between the germline ends.

The chain joins TRBV6-2 or TRBV6-3 to TRBJ2-4; D possibly matches TRBD1 or TRBD2 (5 bases each). Germline V gene lookup returns CDR1 MNHEY and CDR2 SVGEGT. V lost 1 base and J 1 base, leaving 8 bases between the germline ends. This CDR3 contains 15 residues. CDR3 coding DNA: TGTGCCAGCAGTTACTGGGGGACGGCCAAAAACATTCAGTACTTC. Translating it yields CASSYWGTAKNIQYF.

The gene calls are TRBV29-1 and TRBJ2-1; TRBD2 agrees at 11 bases. This CDR3 has 13 residues. V was clipped by 7 bases and J by 5 bases; unmatched bases: 4. Per the germline V gene, CDR1 is SQVTM and CDR2 is ANQGSEA. DNA for the CDR3: TGCAGCGCTAGCGGGAGGCTGAACAATGAGCAGTTCTTC. This encodes CSASGRLNNEQFF.

This chain uses TRBV20-1 with TRBJ2-1; D is perhaps TRBD2 (5 bases). The length of the CDR3 is 15 residues. The V gene's germline CDR1 is DFQATT and CDR2 SNEGSKA (reference sequence). V was pared by 5 bases and J by 7 bases, with 21 bases between. This chain's CDR3 is CSASIARTGGNEQFF. The CDR3 nucleotides are TGCAGTGCTTCGATAGCGAGAACGGGTGGGAATGAGCAGTTCTTC.

As concerns this clonotype: With a much larger clone just one base away, this may be a read error. The CDR3 spells CASSLSAGQTYEQYF. In DNA form, the CDR3 reads TGCGCCAGCAGCTTGAGTGCGGGACAGACCTACGAGCAGTACTTC. This chain links TRBV5-1 with TRBJ2-7, with D perhaps TRBD1 (7 bases). CDR1 and CDR2 (germline): SGHRS, YFSETQ. V was cut by 1 base and J by 2 bases, with 13 bases left in between. The CDR3 has 15 residues.

This clonotype was seen more than once but under ten times. The junction shows a germline mismatch at one end, possibly a read error. The rearrangement joins TRBV7-6 to TRBJ1-4; D unclear. This CDR3 contains 13 residues. Germline V lookup: CDR1 SGHVS, CDR2 FNYEAQ. CDR3 nucleotide sequence: TGTGCTAGCAGCTTAGGCCCGGGTTTGAAACTGTTTTTT. This codes for CASSLGPGLKLFF.

The rearrangement uses TRBV7-9 and TRBJ2-5; 10 positions match TRBD1. The J call is doubtful: the DNA matches TRBJ2-7 better. CDR1 and CDR2 (germline): SEHNR, FQNEAQ (reference sequence). This CDR3 has 17 residues. The DNA for the CDR3 is TGTGCCAGCAGCCCTCGTTCCGGGGACAGGGGAACCTACGAGCAGTACTTC. This gives the protein CASSPRSGDRGTYEQYF.

The V and J genes are TRBV10-3 and TRBJ2-5; D gene uncertain. The V gene lost 2 bases and the J gene lost 11 bases, with 18 bases spanning the gap. There are 14 residues in the CDR3. The germline CDR1 and CDR2 sequences are ENHRY and SYGVKD. The DNA for the CDR3 is TGTGCCATCAGTGAGGGTCCCGGGCCTCTCAAGCAGTACTTC. It specifies CAISEGPGPLKQYF.

This clonotype was counted between two and nine times. This rearrangement joins TRBV7-6 to TRBJ2-5, with 11 bases that match TRBD2. Per germline, CDR1 SGHVS and CDR2 FNYEAQ. The CDR3 consists of 18 residues. The V gene end was trimmed by 6 bases and the J gene end by 1 base; junction bases not matched to a gene: 13. The CDR3 protein is CASSPSFGTSGSQETQYF. The CDR3 nucleotides read TGTGCCAGCAGTCCCTCGTTCGGGACTAGCGGTTCCCAAGAGACCCAGTACTTC.